Shown below are 6 T cell receptor beta chains from a single sample sequenced in a study of blood T cells in healthy people across ages. A second about 7 to 12 cycle PCR used barcoded and J-beta primers. Using its own MiXCR run on the 5' RACE reads, TCRdb lists one record per CDR3 protein. Here the sample spans about 1.1 million distinct CDR3 sequences, 35% to 45% being singletons. The sample taken for sequencing was blood. The receptor source for this set is a man aged 18 to 30 in good health.

The genes are TRBV4-3 and TRBJ2-2, with D unclear. V lost 1 base and J lost 11, with 8 bases in between. CDR3 size: 12 residues. Germline V CDR1 and CDR2: LGHNA, YSLEER. CDR3 sequence reads: CASSQVDGELFF. The DNA for the CDR3 is TGCGCCAGCAGCCAAGTGGACGGAGAGCTGTTTTTT.

V usage is TRBV20-1 and J usage is TRBJ2-1, with 10 bases lining up with TRBD1. Per germline, CDR1 DFQATT and CDR2 SNEGSKA (reference sequence). The CDR3 runs to 15 residues. V shed 4 bases, J shed 7 bases, and the junction held 10 bases outside the gene matches. CDR3 nucleotides: TGCAGTGCTAACCCCGGGACAGGGGATTTGAATGAGCAGTTCTTC. Translating it yields CSANPGTGDLNEQFF.

The rearrangement links TRBV5-6 to TRBJ2-3, with 8 bases lining up with TRBD1. This CDR3 has 15 amino acids. The V gene's germline CDR1 is SGHDT and CDR2 YYEEEE. The V segment lost 2 bases and the J segment 4 bases; nucleotides outside the gene matches: 6. In DNA, the CDR3 is TGTGCCAGCAGCTTAGGACAGGGCTACGCAGATACGCAGTATTTT. Amino acids: CASSLGQGYADTQYF.

With respect to this clonotype: A much larger clone lies one base from this, so it may be a read error. The rearrangement links TRBV6-4 to TRBJ2-5, with 8 bases lining up with TRBD2. The CDR3 totals 17 residues. Trimming at V came to 10 bases and at J to 11 bases, leaving 27 bases not matched to a gene. Germline V lookup: CDR1 MRHNA, CDR2 SNTAGT. The CDR3: CATEIPYYSGVRHGQYF. CDR3 nucleotide sequence: TGTGCCACCGAGATACCGTACTATAGCGGGGTACGCCACGGGCAGTACTTC.

The CDR3 region has the DNA TGTGCCAGCATGGACAGGTCCACGGGGGACTATGGCTACACCTTC. Translation gives CASMDRSTGDYGYTF. The rearrangement uses TRBV6-5 and TRBJ1-2, with 7 bases matching TRBD1. CDR3 size: 15 residues. The ends lost 7 bases at V and 3 bases at J; junction bases unmatched: 11. The germline V gene has CDR1 MNHEY and CDR2 SVGAGI.

Ten or more counts support this clonotype. V is TRBV5-1 and J is TRBJ2-3, with D possibly being TRBD1 or TRBD2 (5 bases each). The length of the CDR3 is 14 residues. Germline-derived CDR1 and CDR2 are SGHRS and YFSETQ. Trimming pared 2 bases from V and 5 bases from J, leaving 12 bases between. The DNA of the CDR3 is TGCGCCAGCAGCTTCGGGGCCCGGGAAGATACGCAGTATTTT. It codes for CASSFGAREDTQYF.